The 27 T cell receptor beta chains reported below all come from one sample, sequenced in a study of CD8+CD57+ T cells in acquired aplastic anemia (dated by TCRdb to about 2018). This sample was sequenced with an Illumina HiSeq 2000. Genomic DNA served as template for TCR beta VDJ combination and CDR3 sequence profiling. The public reads were quality trimmed at Q25 with fastp and then assembled into clones with MiXCR by TCRdb, keeping productive beta chains. All rows with the same CDR3 protein become a single entry with the most common DNA and genes. The sample has about 120,000 distinct CDR3 sequences on record, 50% to 60% of them singletons. 29% of the sample comes from the top ten. The patients picked for sequencing were ones in whom flow cytometry had shown an expansion of CD8+CD57+ cells. Material for sequencing was sorted CD4+, CD8+, or CD8+CD57+ T cells (not recorded which) from PBMCs. The origin of the receptors is a human donor with aplastic anemia.

This clonotype came up many times. The rearrangement links TRBV4-1 to TRBJ2-1, with D perhaps TRBD1 (6 bases). Germline V lookup: CDR1 MGHRA, CDR2 YSYEKL. This CDR3 comprises 13 residues. V was shortened by 11 bases and J by 0 bases, with 11 bases between the two germline ends. CDR3 bases: TGCGCCTCGGAAGGGGGCTCCTACAATGAGCAGTTCTTC. Protein sequence: CASEGGSYNEQFF.

The V gene is TRBV2, the J gene TRBJ1-4; D not certain. The germline V and J ends were trimmed by 9 bases and 8 bases, with 10 bases remaining between them. Germline-derived CDR1 and CDR2 are SNHLY and FYNNEI. The CDR3 covers 11 residues. The CDR3 is CASTGNEKLFF. The CDR3 DNA is TGTGCCAGTACCGGGAACGAAAAACTGTTTTTT.

The V gene is TRBV7-9, the J gene TRBJ1-1; tentative D call: TRBD1 (5 bases). Trimming left V 2 bases short and J 8 bases short, with 6 bases between. CDR1 SEHNR and CDR2 FQNEAQ come from the germline V gene (reference sequence). There are 11 residues in the CDR3. CDR3 DNA sequence: TGTGCCAGCAGCTTATGGGGGGAAGCTTTCTTT. Translating gives CASSLWGEAFF.

V and J are TRBV2 and TRBJ2-6; D might be TRBD1 or TRBD2, each matching 5 bases. In germline, CDR1 is SNHLY, CDR2 FYNNEI. The CDR3 runs to 15 residues. Deletions cut 8 bases from V and 0 bases from J, with 11 bases between. The CDR3 spells CASRDGLSGANVLTF. The CDR3 DNA sequence: TGTGCCAGCCGGGACGGACTCTCTGGGGCCAACGTCCTGACTTTC.

The genes are TRBV15 and TRBJ2-5, with TRBD1 matching over 7 bases. V trimming: 3 bases; J trimming: 7 bases; junction bases outside the gene matches: 5. The V gene's germline CDR1 is LNHNV and CDR2 YYDKDF (reference sequence). The CDR3 runs to 13 residues. The CDR3, as DNA: TGTGCCACCAGCAGGGGGACAGCCGGGACCCAGTACTTC. This codes for CATSRGTAGTQYF.

The chain carries TRBV7-2 and TRBJ2-5; 10 bases agree with TRBD1. Unmatched junction bases numbered 4, after V lost 5 bases and J lost 4 bases. There are 14 residues in the CDR3. Germline loops: CDR1 SGHTA, CDR2 FQGNSA. As DNA, the CDR3 is TGTGCCAGCAGCACCCGACAGGGGGCAGAGACCCAGTACTTC. Its translation: CASSTRQGAETQYF.

With respect to this clonotype: Being one base from a much bigger clone, this may be a read error. The chain employs TRBV7-9 and TRBJ2-7, with D perhaps matching TRBD2 (5 bases). The CDR3 runs to 15 residues. Per germline, CDR1 SEHNR and CDR2 FQNEAQ (reference sequence). The CDR3: CASRLSSERTYEQYF. CDR3 DNA sequence: TGTGCCAGCCGCTTAAGTAGCGAGAGAACCTACGAGCAGTACTTC.

The V call is TRBV28, the J call TRBJ1-5; perhaps TRBD1 as D (6 bases). Trimming left V 9 bases short and J 4 bases short, with 10 bases between. There are 12 residues in the CDR3. The V gene's germline CDR1 is MDHEN and CDR2 SYDVKM. The chain's CDR3 is CASRTANQPQHF. The CDR3 nucleotides read TGTGCCAGTAGGACAGCTAATCAGCCCCAGCATTTT.

The chain links TRBV19 to TRBJ2-5; D is uncertain. The germline V gene has CDR1 LNHDA and CDR2 SQIVND (reference sequence). The CDR3 loop spans 12 amino acids. V lost 3 bases, J lost 5 bases, and 7 bases lay in between. CDR3 in amino acids: CASSIDMETQYF. The CDR3 DNA is TGTGCCAGTAGTATTGACATGGAGACCCAGTACTTC. Using reference TRBV19 and TRBJ2-5 for the parts outside the CDR3, the full variable domain is DGGITQSPKYLFRKEGQNVTLSCEQNLNHDAMYWYRQDPGQGLRLIYYSQIVNDFQKGDIAEGYSVSREKKESFPLTVTSAQKNPTAFYLCASSIDMETQYFGPGTRLLVL.

The gene calls are TRBV19 and TRBJ1-5; the D gene is possibly TRBD1 (5 bases). V lost 7 bases and J 1 base, leaving 8 bases between the germline ends. Looked up from germline, CDR1 is LNHDA and CDR2 is SQIVND (reference sequence). This CDR3 region has 13 residues. The CDR3 region has the DNA TGTGCCAGTATTCAGGGAAGCAATCAGCCCCAGCATTTT. This sequence encodes CASIQGSNQPQHF.

The chain employs TRBV7-8 and TRBJ2-7, with D hard to call. Germline V gene sequence: CDR1 SGHVS, CDR2 FQNEAQ. Trimming removed 2 bases at V and 0 bases at J, with 8 bases between. This CDR3 contains 14 residues. The CDR3 DNA follows: TGTGCCAGCAGCTTAAGTTCTAGCTCCTACGAGCAGTACTTC. Translating gives CASSLSSSSYEQYF.

The chain has TRBV20-1 and TRBJ1-1, with a possible D match to TRBD1 (5 bases). V lost 5 bases, J lost 3 bases, and 16 bases lay in between. The CDR3 has 14 residues. Germline V gene data show CDR1 as DFQATT and CDR2 as SNEGSKA (reference sequence). The chain's CDR3 is CSASTGQADTEAFF. The CDR3 DNA reads TGCAGTGCTTCCACCGGACAAGCGGACACTGAAGCTTTCTTT.

There are a few counts of this clonotype. The rearrangement links TRBV2 to TRBJ2-7; TRBD2 might be the D (6 bases). The germline V gene encodes CDR1 SNHLY and CDR2 FYNNEI. The CDR3 is 14 amino acids. V gave up 7 bases and J gave up 6 bases, with 19 bases separating them. The CDR3, as DNA: TGTGCCAGCACCAGACGGCGCGGGGAGCGCGAGCAGTACTTC. Translating gives CASTRRRGEREQYF.

V gene TRBV15 combines with J gene TRBJ2-5, with 8 positions matching TRBD1. The CDR3 runs 17 residues. V trimming: 0 bases; J trimming: 0 bases; junction bases outside the gene matches: 6. Germline V gives CDR1 LNHNV, CDR2 YYDKDF (reference sequence). The CDR3 DNA reads TGTGCCACCAGCAGAGATAGGACAGGGTATGACCAAGAGACCCAGTACTTC. Translated, it gives CATSRDRTGYDQETQYF.

Of note for this clonotype: One junction end does not reproduce the germline sequence, and a read error may be involved. The chain recombines TRBV2 with TRBJ2-7, with TRBD1 matching over 7 bases. This CDR3 has 13 residues. Per the germline V gene, CDR1 is SNHLY and CDR2 is FYNNEI. The DNA of the CDR3 is TGTGCCAGCGCCCCTAGGACAGGCTACGAGCGGTACTTC. The encoded protein is CASAPRTGYERYF.

Only one count was recorded for this clonotype. The V call is TRBV10-3, the J call TRBJ2-1, with D uncertain. V lost 3 bases and J 0 bases, leaving 15 bases between the germline ends. The CDR3 spans 17 residues. Germline V gene data show CDR1 as ENHRY and CDR2 as SYGVKD. In DNA form, the CDR3 reads TGTGCCATCAGTGACCTTTATCCCCCGAGCTCCTACAATGAGCAGTTCTTC. It codes for CAISDLYPPSSYNEQFF.

In this sample, this clonotype turned up many times. CDR3: CASSDDRGSNYGYTF. DNA for the CDR3: TGCGCCTCGAGCGACGACAGGGGGTCTAACTATGGCTACACCTTC. This chain joins TRBV4-3 and TRBJ1-2; 9 bases fit TRBD1. The V gene's germline CDR1 is LGHNA and CDR2 YSLEER. CDR3 length: 15 amino acids. Trimming took 11 bases from V and 0 from J; bases not matched to a gene: 10.

CDR3 coding DNA: TGTGCCACCAGCAGAGTGGGTAGCGGGAACCGAGATACGCAGTATTTT. It codes for CATSRVGSGNRDTQYF. The chain carries TRBV15 and TRBJ2-3; 8 bases line up with TRBD2. This CDR3 has 16 residues. The germline V gene has CDR1 LNHNV and CDR2 YYDKDF (reference sequence). V lost 1 base and J lost 5; bases outside the gene matches: 8.

Here the CDR3 DNA reads TGTGCCAGCAGCCAATTCGGCGGGAGCCATGGACAGGTTTCCGGGGAGCTGTTTTTT. Translation gives CASSQFGGSHGQVSGELFF. The chain employs TRBV4-2 and TRBJ2-2; the D gene could be TRBD1 or TRBD2 (7 bases each). The germline V gene has CDR1 LGHNA and CDR2 YNFKEQ. CDR3 length equals 19 residues. Trimming took 2 bases from V and 6 from J, leaving 25 bases between them.

On this clonotype: One end of the junction is discordant with germline, which a read error may explain. V is TRBV19 and J is TRBJ2-3; either TRBD1 or TRBD2 may supply D (5 bases each). CDR3 length: 15 residues. CDR1 is LNHDA and CDR2 is SQIVND in the germline V gene (reference sequence). The CDR3 loop reads CASSSRDGSTDTQYF. The CDR3 nucleotides are TGTGCCAGTAGTTCCCGGGACGGAAGCACGGATACGCAGTATTTT.

The genes are TRBV5-5 and TRBJ2-7; 7 bases agree with TRBD2. This CDR3 is 16 amino acids long. Trimming removed 2 bases from V and 0 bases from J; junction bases left unmatched: 8. The germline V gene encodes CDR1 SGHKS and CDR2 YYEKEE (reference sequence). The CDR3: CASSLVPAGNSYEQYF. The CDR3 coding sequence is TGTGCCAGCAGCTTAGTGCCAGCGGGAAACTCCTACGAGCAGTACTTC.

This clonotype showed up just once. The chain employs TRBV7-9 and TRBJ2-7; no clear D gene. V was pared by 3 bases and J by 2 bases, with 11 bases between. In germline, CDR1 is SEHNR, CDR2 FQNEAQ (reference sequence). CDR3 size: 14 residues. The CDR3 spells CASSLRQLPYEQYF. The CDR3 DNA sequence: TGTGCCAGCAGCTTGCGGCAGCTCCCCTACGAGCAGTACTTC.

The rearrangement joins TRBV5-1 to TRBJ2-7; D ambiguous. The V and J ends lost 0 bases and 5 bases respectively, with 9 bases between them. The CDR3 consists of 13 residues. Germline V gene lookup returns CDR1 SGHRS and CDR2 YFSETQ. The CDR3 DNA sequence: TGCGCCAGCAGCTTGGCTAGTTCGGACGAGCAGTACTTC. Amino acids: CASSLASSDEQYF.

The chain recombines TRBV7-2 with TRBJ2-7, with D unresolved. The germline V gene has CDR1 SGHTA and CDR2 FQGNSA. Between the trimmed V and J ends, which lost 6 bases and 3 bases, there was a span of 15 bases. This CDR3 has 14 amino acids. CDR3 amino acids: CASSLMATGYEQYF. DNA of the CDR3: TGTGCCAGCAGTTTGATGGCTACGGGCTACGAGCAGTACTTC.

Concerning this clonotype: This may arise from a read error, as a much more abundant clone is one base away. The gene calls are TRBV7-9 and TRBJ1-4; D gene uncertain. The CDR3 spans 15 residues. Trimming took off 5 bases at V and 7 bases at J, with 17 bases between the two ends. CDR1 and CDR2 (germline): SEHNR, FQNEAQ (reference sequence). DNA of the CDR3: TGTGCCAGCAGCACCCCAGTGTGGAGTGGTGAAAAACTGTTTTTT. The encoded protein is CASSTPVWSGEKLFF. Full variable domain (missing parts from reference TRBV7-9 and TRBJ1-4): DTGVSQNPRHKITKRGQNVTFRCDPISEHNRLYWYRQTLGQGPEFLTYFQNEAQLEKSRLLSDRFSAERPKGSFSTLEIQRTEQGDSAMYLCASSTPVWSGEKLFFGSGTQLSVL.

J is TRBJ2-5 and V is TRBV25-1, with 8 bases matching TRBD1. The CDR3 covers 15 residues. Germline CDR1 is MGHDK and CDR2 is SYGVNS. The trim removed 5 bases at V and 3 bases at J, leaving 8 bases unmatched. The DNA for the CDR3 is TGTGCCAGCAGTTCGCCGCGGACAGGGAAAGAGACCCAGTACTTC. Encoded protein: CASSSPRTGKETQYF.

This clonotype was counted between two and nine times. The chain recombines TRBV29-1 with TRBJ2-3, with a possible D match to TRBD2 (5 bases). CDR1 SQVTM and CDR2 ANQGSEA come from the germline V gene. V lost 2 bases, J lost 5 bases, and 8 bases lay in between. This CDR3 region has 12 residues. CDR3 nucleotide sequence: TGCAGCGTTGAACGGAGGCTAGATACGCAGTATTTT. Translated: CSVERRLDTQYF.